This T cell receptor beta chain was sequenced for a study of cytomegalovirus exposure and HLA in healthy donors. PCR was performed using 60 Vbeta and 13 Jbeta primers. Assay: immunoSEQ multiplex PCR; the TCRdb copy retains only in-frame clones and omits some. The sample holds about 150,000 clones, around 80% seen once. Study-level findings and limits: A few V segments could not be told apart, such as TRBV6-2 and TRBV6-3, and were left out. Investigators reported 150 to 200 TCR beta chains as tied to cytomegalovirus. Previous analysis showed most TCR beta V segments were productive about 87% or about 30% of the time. HLA alleles were associated with roughly 17,000 TCR beta sequences in a later analysis at 0.05 false discovery rate.

Note on this clone: Its target is unknown.

This CDR3 contains 14 residues. V lost 5 bases, J lost 7 bases, and 9 bases stayed unmatched. CDR1 is MNHEY, CDR2 SVGAGI, per germline. This rearrangement joins TRBV6-5 to TRBJ2-7, with 9 bases aligning to TRBD1. Source material: PBMCs. The sequence was obtained from a female donor in good health and CMV-seropositive. The CDR3 loop reads CASSRDREMGEQYF. The DNA of the CDR3 is TGTGCCAGCAGTAGGGACAGGGAGATGGGGGAGCAGTACTTC.